Presented here are 2 T cell receptor beta chains from one specimen sequenced in a study of kidney transplant recipient with SARS-CoV-2 infection. TCRdb re-called the reads with MiXCR, one entry per CDR3 protein. Of 200,000 to 300,000 distinct CDR3 sequences in the sample, roughly 26% were seen once. The sequencing used a blood sample, collected at baseline and on roughly day 110 from a kidney transplant recipient. The receptors shown here come from a male patient aged 25 to 39 who had COVID-19 and was a kidney transplant recipient. The T cells may come from the graft donor.

This clonotype was seen at least ten times. The rearrangement uses TRBV5-1 and TRBJ1-1; a weak D match, TRBD1 (6 bases). This CDR3 is built from 14 residues. Germline CDR1 reads SGHRS; CDR2 reads YFSETQ. Trimming stripped 2 bases from V and 1 base from J, with 9 bases between. The CDR3 is CASSLPGQNTEAFF. DNA of the CDR3: TGCGCCAGCAGCTTACCGGGACAGAACACTGAAGCTTTCTTT.

In regard to this clonotype: A much larger clone is a single base away; this may be a read error. V is TRBV28 and J is TRBJ2-7, with 9 nucleotides matching TRBD2. The CDR3 runs 15 residues. Germline CDR1 and CDR2: MDHEN and SYDVKM. The CDR3 loop is CTSSPPSGANYEQYF. CDR3 DNA: TGTACCAGCAGTCCGCCTAGCGGGGCAAACTACGAGCAGTACTTC.